The 26 T cell receptor beta chains presented below share a single source sample, sequenced in a study of low-dose radiotherapy and immunotherapy resistance in tumors. Both TCRalpha and TCRbeta chains were reverse transcribed with V-gene-specific primers. The TCRs were subjected to amplification over about 20 PCR cycles employing a constant-region primer in conjunction with a V-primer adapter. TCRdb reprocessed the reads via MiXCR and lists one record per CDR3 protein. The table has 45,000 to 75,000 distinct CDR3 sequences, about 25% seen once. Time point: before trial treatment. This sample comprised PBMCs, obtained before treatment. These receptors all stem from a male donor with prostate cancer.

The chain joins TRBV11-3 to TRBJ2-1; TRBD1 might be the D (5 bases). Germline CDR1 and CDR2: SGHNT and YENEEA. V shed 4 bases and J shed 6 bases, with 16 bases lying between them. The CDR3 consists of 15 residues. The CDR3 nucleotides are TGTGCCAGCAGCTCGGACACGGGCCCACCCAATGAGCAGTTCTTC. Translated, it gives CASSSDTGPPNEQFF.

This clonotype was observed a handful of times. The chain carries TRBV5-4 and TRBJ2-7; TRBD2 aligns across 9 bases. The CDR3 is 14 residues long. CDR1 SGHNT and CDR2 YYREEE come from the germline V gene (reference sequence). J lost 6 bases, V lost 1 base, and 5 bases had no gene match. The CDR3 DNA reads TGTGCCAGCAGCTTGAAACTAGCGGGCGGCGAGCAGTACTTC. Protein sequence: CASSLKLAGGEQYF.

The table lists this clonotype with many counts. This chain links TRBV28 with TRBJ1-1; D gene unclear. From germline, CDR1 is MDHEN and CDR2 SYDVKM. The CDR3 consists of 14 residues. V lost 1 base to trimming and J lost 5 bases, with 11 bases between them. CDR3: CASSLYGVGTEAFF. The CDR3 nucleotides read TGTGCCAGCAGTTTATATGGGGTCGGGACTGAAGCTTTCTTT.

Only a few counts were recorded for this clonotype. The gene calls are TRBV5-8 and TRBJ2-3; unclear D gene. This CDR3 comprises 15 residues. Germline lookup yields CDR1 SGHTS and CDR2 YDEGEE. V shed 0 bases and J shed 4 bases, with 12 bases lying between them. The CDR3 DNA is TGTGCCAGCAGCTTGGCCCAGACACGAGCAGATACGCAGTATTTT. Protein: CASSLAQTRADTQYF.

This clonotype has a count of ten or more. The chain combines TRBV25-1 with TRBJ2-7; D may be TRBD1 (5 bases). CDR3 size: 13 residues. Per germline, CDR1 MGHDK and CDR2 SYGVNS. V was cut by 0 bases and J by 7 bases, with 10 bases left in between. CDR3 sequence reads: CASSEYVREEQYF. As DNA, the CDR3 is TGTGCCAGCAGTGAATATGTCAGGGAAGAGCAGTACTTC.

The sample holds many counts of this clonotype. The chain has TRBV7-3 and TRBJ2-7; D possibly matches TRBD1 or TRBD2 (5 bases each). V was clipped by 5 bases and J by 5 bases, with 19 bases between them. The V gene's germline CDR1 is SGHTA and CDR2 FQGTGA. The CDR3 totals 15 residues. The CDR3 region is CASSPGGREVNEQYF. The CDR3 bases are TGTGCCAGCAGCCCCGGAGGCAGGGAAGTCAACGAGCAGTACTTC. Full variable domain (missing parts from reference TRBV7-3 and TRBJ2-7): GAGVSQTPSNKVTEKGKYVELRCDPISGHTALYWYRQSLGQGPEFLIYFQGTGAADDSGLPNDRFFAVRPEGSVSTLKIQRTERGDSAVYLCASSPGGREVNEQYFGPGTRLTVT.

There are many counts of this clonotype. The V gene is TRBV28, the J gene TRBJ2-3, with 8 bases lining up with TRBD2. CDR3 size: 17 residues. V trimming: 5 bases; J trimming: 5 bases; junction bases outside the gene matches: 15. Germline V gene data show CDR1 as MDHEN and CDR2 as SYDVKM. The CDR3 coding sequence is TGTGCCAGCAGTAAGCTACGGTTAGCGGGATGGTTAGATACGCAGTATTTT. Residues: CASSKLRLAGWLDTQYF.

This clonotype appeared a few times. As DNA, the CDR3 is TGCAGTGCTAGACTTCTGGGTAGCCCAGATACGCAGTATTTT. It codes for CSARLLGSPDTQYF. The gene calls are TRBV20-1 and TRBJ2-3; D ambiguous. Germline values: CDR1 DFQATT, CDR2 SNEGSKA (reference sequence). Trimming removed 2 bases at V and 4 bases at J, with 13 bases between. There are 14 residues in the CDR3.

This clonotype came up many times. This chain links TRBV2 with TRBJ2-7; 11 bases are a match to TRBD1. V was pared by 6 bases and J by 0 bases, with 7 bases of the junction left unmatched. CDR1 SNHLY and CDR2 FYNNEI come from the germline V gene. The CDR3 covers 16 residues. The CDR3 region is CASRAGTGGSSYEQYF. CDR3 coding DNA: TGTGCCAGCAGAGCCGGGACAGGGGGGAGCTCCTACGAGCAGTACTTC.

The V gene is TRBV6-2 or TRBV6-3, the J gene TRBJ1-1; no clear D. Deletions cut 8 bases from V and 6 bases from J, with 19 bases between. Germline values: CDR1 MNHEY, CDR2 SVGEGT. The CDR3 loop spans 14 amino acids. Here the CDR3 DNA reads TGTGCCAGCGCTCCGGTTCCGATGGCCGCTGAAGCTTTCTTT. This encodes CASAPVPMAAEAFF.

At least ten counts were recorded for this clonotype. This chain uses TRBV3-1 with TRBJ2-7, with 8 positions matching TRBD2. The CDR3 is 17 amino acids. With V trimmed by 4 bases and J by 11 bases, 22 bases remained unmatched. CDR1 and CDR2 from the germline V gene are LGHDT and YNNKEL (reference sequence). Written as DNA, the CDR3 is TGTGCCAGCAGCCGACTTCCTCAGCCGGGACTAGACCAGAGGAAGTACTTC. Translating it yields CASSRLPQPGLDQRKYF.

This clonotype showed up just a few times. The chain combines TRBV6-1 with TRBJ1-1; D gene unclear. The germline gives CDR1 MNHNS, CDR2 SASEGT. This CDR3 has 11 residues. V dropped 9 bases and J dropped 5 bases, with 10 bases sitting between them. The CDR3 DNA reads TGTGCCAGTCCGGGAGCGACTGAAGCTTTCTTT. Residues: CASPGATEAFF.

The rearrangement links TRBV10-3 to TRBJ2-2; no clear D. The CDR3 runs 14 residues. CDR1 ENHRY and CDR2 SYGVKD come from the germline V gene. V shed 5 bases and J shed 2 bases, with 9 bases lying between them. DNA for the CDR3: TGTGCCATCAGTACAGAGATAAACACCGGGGAGCTGTTTTTT. This translates into CAISTEINTGELFF.

This clonotype was observed many times. The chain uses TRBV18 and TRBJ2-3; 7 nucleotides agree with TRBD1. The CDR3 runs 15 residues. CDR1 is KGHSH and CDR2 is LQKENI in the germline V gene. Germline trimming cut 3 bases from V and 6 bases from J; bases unmatched to any gene: 9. The chain's CDR3 is CASSPKTGASDTQYF. CDR3 bases: TGTGCCAGCTCACCTAAAACAGGGGCTTCGGATACGCAGTATTTT.

The chain recombines TRBV18 with TRBJ1-1; D remains unclear. Trimming pared 3 bases from V and 0 bases from J, leaving 14 bases between. The V gene's germline CDR1 is KGHSH and CDR2 LQKENI. This CDR3 is 16 amino acids long. CDR3: CASSPIPPRVNTEAFF. The CDR3 nucleotides read TGTGCCAGCTCACCGATTCCGCCGAGGGTGAACACTGAAGCTTTCTTT.

This clonotype was observed many times. The J gene is TRBJ2-4, the V gene TRBV25-1; D gene uncertain. CDR1 and CDR2 from the germline V gene are MGHDK and SYGVNS. The CDR3 covers 14 residues. V gave up 3 bases and J gave up 0 bases, with 6 bases separating them. The CDR3 loop is CASSDNLAKNIQYF. The CDR3 region has the DNA TGTGCCAGCAGTGATAACCTAGCCAAAAACATTCAGTACTTC.

This clonotype appeared many times. CDR3 region: CASSYASGELFF. The CDR3 DNA sequence: TGTGCCAGTAGTTACGCTTCCGGGGAGCTGTTTTTT. V gene TRBV19 combines with J gene TRBJ2-2; D remains ambiguous. Between the trimmed V and J ends, which lost 5 bases and 6 bases, there was a span of 7 bases. The CDR3 loop spans 12 amino acids. The germline V gene encodes CDR1 LNHDA and CDR2 SQIVND (reference sequence). The full variable domain, with the rest looked up from reference TRBV19 and TRBJ2-2, is DGGITQSPKYLFRKEGQNVTLSCEQNLNHDAMYWYRQDPGQGLRLIYYSQIVNDFQKGDIAEGYSVSREKKESFPLTVTSAQKNPTAFYLCASSYASGELFFGEGSRLTVL.

This clonotype was observed at least ten times. The chain employs TRBV7-2 and TRBJ1-3; possibly TRBD1 for D (5 bases). This CDR3 has 17 residues. Germline V gene lookup returns CDR1 SGHTA and CDR2 FQGNSA. The V end lost 1 base, the J end lost 0 bases, and 13 bases lay between the germline ends. CDR3 DNA sequence: TGTGCCAGCAGCTTAGGAGGGCAGGGCCTCTCTGGAAACACCATATATTTT. Amino acid sequence: CASSLGGQGLSGNTIYF.

V gene TRBV27 combines with J gene TRBJ2-1, with unresolved D. Trimming took 2 bases from V and 9 from J, leaving 8 bases between them. Germline CDR1 is MNHEY and CDR2 is SMNVEV (reference sequence). The CDR3 has 12 amino acids. CDR3 amino acids: CASSLEVGEQFF. CDR3 sequence (DNA): TGTGCCAGCAGTTTAGAGGTGGGTGAGCAGTTCTTC.

In the case of this clonotype: Since a far larger clone is one base different, this is likely a read error. The J gene is TRBJ2-1, the V gene TRBV28, with 7 bases fitting TRBD2. From germline, CDR1 is MDHEN and CDR2 SYDVKM. V shed 4 bases and J 10 bases; nucleotides not matched to a gene: 10. This CDR3 is 14 amino acids long. CDR3 region: CASSSPGLRHEQFF. For the CDR3, the DNA is TGTGCCAGCAGTTCCCCGGGACTACGGCACGAGCAGTTCTTC.

The V gene is TRBV6-1, the J gene TRBJ2-3; 9 nucleotides align to TRBD2. Germline CDR1 and CDR2: MNHNS and SASEGT. Trimming removed 7 bases from V and 2 bases from J; junction bases left unmatched: 13. The CDR3 has 17 amino acids. The chain's CDR3 is CASTYPLAGEDTDTQYF. In nucleotides, the CDR3 is TGTGCCAGCACCTATCCATTAGCGGGAGAAGACACAGATACGCAGTATTTT.

In the case of this clonotype: This likely came from a read error, as a far larger clone is one base away. The V call is TRBV6-1, the J call TRBJ2-3, with no clear D. This CDR3 comprises 13 residues. V gave up 5 bases and J gave up 1 base, with 7 bases separating them. From germline, CDR1 is MNHNS and CDR2 SASEGT. The CDR3 spells CASSFGGTDTQYF. In DNA form, the CDR3 reads TGTGCCAGCAGTTTTGGGGGCACAGATACGCAGTATTTT.

In this sample, this clonotype turned up many times. This chain connects TRBV10-2 to TRBJ2-1, with a tentative D call TRBD2 (5 bases). Germline CDR1 WSHSY, CDR2 SAAADI. This CDR3 region has 16 residues. Trimming removed 3 bases from V and 6 bases from J, with 18 bases in between. For the CDR3, the DNA is TGCGCCAGCAGTGAATTCGGCGGCCTCCGGGGCAATGAGCAGTTCTTC. The encoded protein is CASSEFGGLRGNEQFF.

This clonotype was recorded many times. This chain joins TRBV7-2 and TRBJ2-2; D unresolved. There are 13 residues in the CDR3. Trimming took off 2 bases at V and 6 bases at J, with 7 bases between the two ends. The germline gives CDR1 SGHTA, CDR2 FQGNSA. As DNA, the CDR3 is TGTGCCAGCAGCTTAAAAGCCCCCGGGGAGCTGTTTTTT. Translation: CASSLKAPGELFF.

This chain uses TRBV20-1 with TRBJ2-3; 13 bases line up with TRBD2. This CDR3 has 15 residues. Trimming cost V 2 bases and J 5 bases; bases outside gene matches: 4. The germline CDR1 and CDR2 sequences are DFQATT and SNEGSKA (reference sequence). This CDR3 is CSARTSGRVRDTQYF. As DNA, the CDR3 is TGCAGTGCTAGAACTAGCGGGAGGGTTAGAGATACGCAGTATTTT.

This clonotype was picked up many times. The chain recombines TRBV29-1 with TRBJ1-1; no firm D call. This CDR3 contains 13 residues. V was shortened by 6 bases and J by 1 base, with 12 bases between the two germline ends. CDR1 and CDR2 from the germline V gene are SQVTM and ANQGSEA. The CDR3 is CSVPGLPNTEAFF. The CDR3 DNA reads as TGCAGCGTCCCGGGCCTCCCGAACACTGAAGCTTTCTTT.